This T cell receptor (beta chain) was observed in a study of blood T cell repertoires in COVID-19. At the level of the study: Nucleic acid was either cDNA or gDNA, and it came from T cells, B-cell-depleted T cells, or PBMCs.

As processed by the authors: Cell counts per sample came from amplifying reference gene primers. Repertoires were generated with immunoSEQ multiplex PCR, while TCRdb's copy carries only in-frame clones and drops some. V, J and clone size are those of that table, while D and trimming were read from the DNA. The data show hundreds of thousands of clones, about 91% seen once. This study enrolled people aged roughly 18 to 100 from about 24 US geographic areas. Participants had their cohort set by participant-reported clinical history. Trimming took 2 bases from V and 8 from J; bases not matched to a gene: 7. CDR3 length: 14 amino acids. Germline loops: CDR1 SGHNT, CDR2 YYREEE (reference sequence).

The chain uses TRBV5-4 and TRBJ1-2; 9 nucleotides align to TRBD1. This clonotype was sampled from a woman between 35 and 50 years old with acute COVID-19. Sequenced input: PBMCs or T cells enriched from blood (not recorded which). The CDR3: CASSFGDRVYGYTF. The DNA of the CDR3 is TGTGCCAGCAGCTTTGGGGACAGGGTATACGGCTACACCTTC.